This T cell receptor beta chain was obtained from a study of CD8 T cells in ankylosing spondylitis. This clonotype was counted at least ten times. Its matching antigen is unknown. Study results and limitations: Some motif variants had been reported before (in reactive arthritis synovial fluid and blood). A motif in TCR beta, a set of about eight highly homologous variants, appeared characteristic of ankylosing spondylitis blood.

The CDR3 extends over 15 amino acids. Germline loops: CDR1 ENHRY, CDR2 SYGVKD. After removal of 3 bases from V and 5 bases from J, the junction contained 4 bases not matched to a gene. TCRdb re-called the 5' RACE reads through MiXCR, storing one row per CDR3 protein. Among 150,000 to 200,000 distinct CDR3 sequences listed, around 10% were seen once. This TCR derives from a male donor with ankylosing spondylitis or in good health (not recorded which). J is TRBJ2-5 and V is TRBV10-3; 12 bases match TRBD2. Sequenced sample: blood, either unsorted or a sorted T cell fraction (not recorded which). The CDR3 DNA reads as TGTGCCATCAGTGACCGACTAGCGGGGGATGAGACCCAGTACTTC. This gives the protein CAISDRLAGDETQYF.